This TCR beta chain comes out of a study of beta chain features in type 1 diabetes. Overall study findings and caveats: All four CD4+ subsets from Type 1 diabetes patients carried moderately but significantly shorter TCRB CDR3s.

The investigators reverse transcribed all of the isolated RNA, so they sequenced expressed TCRB transcripts. Data came from immunoSEQ multiplex PCR; TCRdb stores just in-frame clones and leaves some out. The table records about 710,000 clones, about 14% of them present only once. CDR1 and CDR2 (germline): KGHSH, LQKENI. V lost 2 bases, J lost 7 bases, and 2 bases stayed unmatched. This CDR3 is 13 amino acids long. Comment on this clone: The antigen is not known.

The receptor was derived from a man between 18 and 35 years old with type 1 diabetes. The chain joins TRBV18 to TRBJ1-1, with 9 bases fitting TRBD1. The specimen was naive CD4+ T cells from blood. The CDR3 sequence is CASSPGTGFEAFF. The DNA of the CDR3 is TGTGCCAGCTCACCAGGGACAGGGTTTGAAGCTTTCTTT.